These 29 T cell receptor beta chains were sequenced from one sample in a study of T cells in tuberculosis. Profiling relied on immunoSEQ multiplex PCR, and the TCRdb table lists in-frame clones only, not all of them. The table includes roughly 35,000 clones, 92% detected once. As for time point: new active TB diagnosis, blood taken before or within 7 days of starting treatment. The sequenced sample was PBMCs, obtained at tuberculosis diagnosis. The receptors were gathered from an adult with tuberculosis. Some clones in this sample may be carry-over from other donors' samples.

This clone occurred once. V is TRBV19 and J is TRBJ1-1; tentative D call: TRBD1 (5 bases). Trimming shortened V by 1 base and J by 0 bases, and 9 bases separated the two germline ends. The CDR3 has 15 amino acids. CDR1 is LNHDA, CDR2 SQIVND, per germline (reference sequence). The CDR3 bases are TGTGCCAGTAGTATAGGGGGCAGGTTGAACACTGAAGCTTTCTTT. Protein sequence: CASSIGGRLNTEAFF.

Here the CDR3 reads CASSPDRGNTGELFF. The CDR3 DNA reads TGCGCCAGCAGCCCGGACAGGGGAAATACCGGGGAGCTGTTTTTT. V is TRBV5-1 and J is TRBJ2-2; 9 positions agree with TRBD1. The CDR3 length is 15 residues. Germline V gene sequence: CDR1 SGHRS, CDR2 YFSETQ. J was trimmed by 5 bases and V by 4 bases; bases with no gene match: 6.

This clone was recorded once. J is TRBJ1-4 and V is TRBV19, with TRBD1 identical over 8 bases. Germline CDR1 reads LNHDA; CDR2 reads SQIVND (reference sequence). The CDR3 has 17 amino acids. The ends lost 5 bases at V and 8 bases at J; junction bases unmatched: 16. This CDR3 is CASSRGLGQVLGEKLFF. CDR3 sequence (DNA): TGTGCCAGTAGTCGAGGTCTGGGACAGGTATTAGGGGAAAAACTGTTTTTT.

The rearrangement links TRBV5-5 to TRBJ1-4; D perhaps matches TRBD1 (5 bases). Germline CDR1 SGHKS, CDR2 YYEKEE (reference sequence). This CDR3 spans 17 amino acids. V lost 0 bases and J 8 bases, leaving 20 bases between the germline ends. The CDR3 here is CASSLGDSLYLGEKLFF. The DNA of the CDR3 is TGTGCCAGCAGCTTGGGGGACTCGCTCTACCTAGGGGAAAAACTGTTTTTT.

The rearrangement uses TRBV19 and TRBJ1-6, with a tentative D call TRBD1 (6 bases). V lost 6 bases, J lost 1 base, and 13 bases lay in between. This CDR3 comprises 16 residues. From germline, CDR1 is LNHDA and CDR2 SQIVND (reference sequence). The CDR3 loop reads CASRTQGVSYNSPLHF. The DNA of the CDR3 is TGTGCCAGTAGGACACAGGGAGTTTCCTATAATTCACCCCTCCACTTT. The complete variable domain, with remaining parts taken from reference TRBV19 and TRBJ1-6, reads DGGITQSPKYLFRKEGQNVTLSCEQNLNHDAMYWYRQDPGQGLRLIYYSQIVNDFQKGDIAEGYSVSREKKESFPLTVTSAQKNPTAFYLCASRTQGVSYNSPLHFGNGTRLTVT.

V usage is TRBV18 and J usage is TRBJ2-3; 8 bases fit TRBD2. V was pared by 1 base and J by 4 bases, with 10 bases of the junction left unmatched. This CDR3 has 17 residues. Germline values: CDR1 KGHSH, CDR2 LQKENI. CDR3 amino acids: CASSPLRGTRGSDTQYF. DNA of the CDR3: TGTGCCAGCTCACCACTAAGAGGGACTAGAGGTTCAGATACGCAGTATTTT.

The chain links TRBV7-3 to TRBJ2-1; D gene unclear. The CDR3 totals 17 residues. CDR1 is SGHTA, CDR2 FQGTGA, per germline. Trimming pared 2 bases from V and 4 bases from J, leaving 18 bases between. The CDR3 DNA follows: TGTGCCAGCAGCTTATCTAACCGCCGAGACAAATACAATGAGCAGTTCTTC. The encoded protein is CASSLSNRRDKYNEQFF. Combining the CDR3 with reference TRBV7-3 and TRBJ2-1 gives the whole variable domain GAGVSQTPSNKVTEKGKYVELRCDPISGHTALYWYRQSLGQGPEFLIYFQGTGAADDSGLPNDRFFAVRPEGSVSTLKIQRTERGDSAVYLCASSLSNRRDKYNEQFFGPGTRLTVL.

J is TRBJ1-2 and V is TRBV7-9; D is uncertain. Trimming left V 7 bases short and J 3 bases short, with 18 bases between. The CDR3 is 15 amino acids. Germline values: CDR1 SEHNR, CDR2 FQNEAQ (reference sequence). CDR3 protein: CASIEAKDTDYGYTF. CDR3 DNA: TGTGCCAGCATTGAGGCAAAAGATACGGACTATGGCTACACCTTC.

This clone was observed once. V and J are TRBV6-1 and TRBJ2-7, with 10 bases aligning to TRBD1. Germline V gives CDR1 MNHNS, CDR2 SASEGT. Losses at the gene ends were 2 bases for V and 4 bases for J; bases not matched to a gene: 5. The CDR3 has 15 amino acids. The CDR3 sequence is CASSETVDRGYEQYF. The CDR3 DNA sequence: TGTGCCAGCAGTGAAACGGTGGACAGGGGGTACGAGCAGTACTTC.

The J gene is TRBJ2-2, the V gene TRBV9, with 8 bases that match TRBD1. V was pared by 0 bases and J by 5 bases, with 6 bases of the junction left unmatched. CDR1 and CDR2 from the germline V gene are SGDLS and YYNGEE. CDR3 length equals 16 residues. In nucleotides, the CDR3 is TGTGCCAGCAGCGTAGACGGACAGGGTGGTACCGGGGAGCTGTTTTTT. Translated: CASSVDGQGGTGELFF. Supplemented by reference TRBV9 and TRBJ2-2, the full variable domain reads DSGVTQTPKHLITATGQRVTLRCSPRSGDLSVYWYQQSLDQGLQFLIQYYNGEERAKGNILERFSAQQFPDLHSELNLSSLELGDSALYFCASSVDGQGGTGELFFGEGSRLTVL.

The gene calls are TRBV18 and TRBJ2-5; D unclear. With 3 bases removed from V and 4 bases from J, the gap between germline ends came to 9 bases. CDR1 is KGHSH, CDR2 LQKENI, per germline. The CDR3 runs 13 residues. The CDR3 DNA reads TGTGCCAGCTCACCCCCGTTCGGAGAGACCCAGTACTTC. This codes for CASSPPFGETQYF.

This chain joins TRBV13 and TRBJ2-7, with D maybe TRBD2 (6 bases). Deletions cut 4 bases from V and 3 bases from J, with 16 bases between. The CDR3 contains 15 residues. The germline CDR1 and CDR2 sequences are PRHDT and FYEKMQ (reference sequence). The CDR3 bases are TGTGCCAGCAGCTCCGCGGGACGGCCTCGCTACGAGCAGTACTTC. Amino acids: CASSSAGRPRYEQYF. Using reference TRBV13 and TRBJ2-7 for the parts outside the CDR3, the full variable domain is AAGVIQSPRHLIKEKRETATLKCYPIPRHDTVYWYQQGPGQDPQFLISFYEKMQSDKGSIPDRFSAQQFSDYHSELNMSSLELGDSALYFCASSSAGRPRYEQYFGPGTRLTVT.

The CDR3 sequence: CASLQGIAYGYTF. As DNA, the CDR3 is TGTGCCAGTTTACAGGGGATAGCCTATGGCTACACCTTC. The rearrangement uses TRBV19 and TRBJ1-2; 7 bases line up with TRBD1. The junction had 7 bases not matched to a gene; V was cut back by 8 bases and J by 4 bases. CDR1 is LNHDA and CDR2 is SQIVND in the germline V gene (reference sequence). There are 13 residues in the CDR3.

The chain couples TRBV4-2 to TRBJ2-1, with 8 bases identical to TRBD2. The CDR3 length is 17 residues. Germline V lookup: CDR1 LGHNA, CDR2 YNFKEQ. Unmatched junction bases numbered 6, after V lost 2 bases and J lost 0 bases. In DNA, the CDR3 is TGTGCCAGCAGCCAAAAAATAGCGGGGAGCTCCTACAATGAGCAGTTCTTC. Residues: CASSQKIAGSSYNEQFF.

This sequence joins TRBV11-2 and TRBJ2-1; TRBD2 agrees at 15 bases. Trimming at V came to 5 bases and at J to 4 bases, leaving 3 bases not matched to a gene. The CDR3 length is 16 residues. CDR1 and CDR2 from the germline V gene are SGHAT and FQNNGV. CDR3 amino acids: CASSPGLAGGYNEQFF. DNA of the CDR3: TGTGCCAGCAGCCCAGGACTAGCGGGGGGGTACAATGAGCAGTTCTTC.

This chain connects TRBV27 to TRBJ1-1, with D perhaps TRBD1 (6 bases). Per the germline V gene, CDR1 is MNHEY and CDR2 is SMNVEV (reference sequence). The CDR3 covers 16 residues. V dropped 1 base and J dropped 0 bases, with 12 bases sitting between them. The CDR3 DNA reads as TGTGCCAGCAGTTTATACACACAGGGTCTGAACACTGAAGCTTTCTTT. It translates to CASSLYTQGLNTEAFF.

J is TRBJ1-1 and V is TRBV19; TRBD1 might be the D (5 bases). This CDR3 comprises 13 residues. Germline CDR1 is LNHDA and CDR2 is SQIVND (reference sequence). V was clipped by 3 bases and J by 1 base, with 6 bases between them. CDR3 bases: TGTGCCAGTAGTATTGACAGGAACACTGAAGCTTTCTTT. Its protein product is CASSIDRNTEAFF.

This clone appeared a single time. The rearrangement joins TRBV7-2 to TRBJ2-3; weak D call: TRBD2 (5 bases). The V and J ends lost 5 bases and 7 bases respectively, with 19 bases between them. The CDR3 extends over 15 amino acids. CDR1 and CDR2 from the germline V gene are SGHTA and FQGNSA. CDR3 region: CASSNPGLVVNTQYF. For the CDR3, the DNA is TGTGCCAGCAGCAACCCGGGATTAGTAGTCAATACGCAGTATTTT.

This clone was counted a single time. The V and J genes are TRBV19 and TRBJ1-1; D may be TRBD1 (6 bases). The germline gives CDR1 LNHDA, CDR2 SQIVND (reference sequence). Trimming took off 6 bases at V and 1 base at J, with 18 bases between the two ends. The length of the CDR3 is 16 residues. This CDR3 reads CASRSRTGKGNTEAFF. CDR3 nucleotide sequence: TGTGCCAGTAGAAGTCGAACAGGGAAGGGGAACACTGAAGCTTTCTTT.

This chain connects TRBV7-2 to TRBJ1-2; 7 bases match TRBD1. This CDR3 contains 13 residues. The V segment lost 5 bases and the J segment 11 bases; nucleotides outside the gene matches: 11. Germline values: CDR1 SGHTA, CDR2 FQGNSA. The CDR3 protein is CASSADRARWYTF. The CDR3 region has the DNA TGTGCCAGCAGCGCTGACAGGGCGAGATGGTACACCTTC. Full variable domain (remainder filled in from reference TRBV7-2 and TRBJ1-2): GAGVSQSPSNKVTEKGKDVELRCDPISGHTALYWYRQSLGQGLEFLIYFQGNSAPDKSGLPSDRFSAERTGGSVSTLTIQRTQQEDSAVYLCASSADRARWYTFGSGTRLTVV.

The chain employs TRBV5-1 and TRBJ2-1, with D possibly matching TRBD1 (5 bases). The V and J ends lost 0 bases and 9 bases respectively, with 16 bases between them. Germline lookup yields CDR1 SGHRS and CDR2 YFSETQ. The CDR3 contains 15 residues. CDR3 DNA: TGCGCCAGCAGCTTGGTAACAGGCAGAGCAGGTGAGCAGTTCTTC. Its translation: CASSLVTGRAGEQFF.

The chain is built from TRBV27 and TRBJ2-3; possibly TRBD1 for D (6 bases). Per the germline V gene, CDR1 is MNHEY and CDR2 is SMNVEV (reference sequence). There are 16 residues in the CDR3. Deletions cut 5 bases from V and 0 bases from J, with 15 bases between. The CDR3 is CASSGQMLPSTDTQYF. The CDR3 nucleotides read TGTGCCAGCAGTGGACAGATGCTGCCTAGCACAGATACGCAGTATTTT.

This clone was counted between two and nine times. J is TRBJ1-6 and V is TRBV7-2; TRBD1 matches at 7 bases. The CDR3 spans 15 residues. With V trimmed by 5 bases and J by 10 bases, 11 bases remained unmatched. Germline-derived CDR1 and CDR2 are SGHTA and FQGNSA. This chain's CDR3 is CASSPPQGEYSPLHF. In DNA, the CDR3 is TGTGCCAGCAGCCCCCCTCAGGGGGAGTACTCACCCCTCCACTTT.

V usage is TRBV10-2 and J usage is TRBJ2-7; the match to TRBD1 covers 10 bases. Germline V gene lookup returns CDR1 WSHSY and CDR2 SAAADI. The length of the CDR3 is 14 residues. V was pared by 8 bases and J by 4 bases, with 8 bases of the junction left unmatched. CDR3 loop: CASRDRGWAYEQYF. CDR3 nucleotides: TGCGCCAGCCGGGACAGGGGCTGGGCGTACGAGCAGTACTTC.

The chain combines TRBV18 with TRBJ2-7, with D hard to call. The V gene's germline CDR1 is KGHSH and CDR2 LQKENI. The CDR3 has 14 residues. V was trimmed by 0 bases and J by 6 bases, leaving 12 bases between them. The CDR3 reads CASSPPGTLVEQYF. Here the CDR3 DNA reads TGTGCCAGCTCACCACCGGGCACCCTTGTCGAGCAGTACTTC.

This rearrangement joins TRBV5-1 to TRBJ2-3; 8 bases align to TRBD2. The CDR3 is made up of 14 amino acids. CDR1 SGHRS and CDR2 YFSETQ come from the germline V gene. Germline trimming cut 4 bases from V and 0 bases from J; bases unmatched to any gene: 1. The CDR3 DNA follows: TGCGCCAGCAGCCGGGGGGGAAGCACAGATACGCAGTATTTT. Translating it yields CASSRGGSTDTQYF.

V gene TRBV6-1 combines with J gene TRBJ2-7; D is unresolved. CDR1 and CDR2 from the germline V gene are MNHNS and SASEGT. CDR3 length: 11 amino acids. V was cut by 1 base and J by 10 bases, with 8 bases left in between. Here the CDR3 DNA reads TGTGCCAGCAGTGAAGTGTCAGGTCAGTACTTC. Its protein is CASSEVSGQYF.

This chain joins TRBV2 and TRBJ2-7; TRBD1 is a possible D gene (5 bases). The germline V and J ends were trimmed by 2 bases and 6 bases, with 11 bases remaining between them. Germline V lookup: CDR1 SNHLY, CDR2 FYNNEI. CDR3 length equals 13 residues. The CDR3 reads CASSEQGPSEQYF. The DNA of the CDR3 is TGTGCCAGCAGTGAACAGGGCCCCTCCGAGCAGTACTTC.

V is TRBV11-2 and J is TRBJ2-3; 9 nucleotides line up with TRBD2. Looked up from germline, CDR1 is SGHAT and CDR2 is FQNNGV. V lost 1 base, J lost 3 bases, and 11 bases stayed unmatched. The CDR3 extends over 18 amino acids. The DNA for the CDR3 is TGTGCCAGCAGCTTAGTGTTGGGACGCGGGGGGGGTACAGATACGCAGTATTTT. This codes for CASSLVLGRGGGTDTQYF.